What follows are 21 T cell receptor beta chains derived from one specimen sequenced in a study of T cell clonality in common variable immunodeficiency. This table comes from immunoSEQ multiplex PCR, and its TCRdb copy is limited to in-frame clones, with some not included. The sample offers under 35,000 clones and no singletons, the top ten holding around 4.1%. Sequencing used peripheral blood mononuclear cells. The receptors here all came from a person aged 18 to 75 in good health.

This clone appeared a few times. CDR3 residues: CASSLGVRGTYEQYF. CDR3 DNA (partial): TGTGCCAGCAGCTTAGGGGTGAGGGGCACCTACGAG. The genes are TRBV7-6 and TRBJ2-7; TRBD1 or TRBD2 may be the D gene (5 bases each). The DNA ends 3 residues before the CDR3 does, and the rest of the CDR3 is filled in from the germline J gene. The V gene lost 1 base and the J gene lost 2 bases, with 12 bases spanning the gap. Germline V CDR1 and CDR2: SGHVS, FNYEAQ. The CDR3 sequence is 15 residues long.

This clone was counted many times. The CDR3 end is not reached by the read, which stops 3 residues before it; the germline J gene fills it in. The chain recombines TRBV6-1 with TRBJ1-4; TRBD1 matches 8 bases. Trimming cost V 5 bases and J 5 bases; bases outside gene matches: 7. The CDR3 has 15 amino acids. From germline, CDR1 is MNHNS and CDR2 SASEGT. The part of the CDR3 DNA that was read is TGTGCCAGCAGTAAAGGGGACAGGATAAATGAAAAA. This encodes CASSKGDRINEK. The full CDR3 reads CASSKGDRINEKLFF.

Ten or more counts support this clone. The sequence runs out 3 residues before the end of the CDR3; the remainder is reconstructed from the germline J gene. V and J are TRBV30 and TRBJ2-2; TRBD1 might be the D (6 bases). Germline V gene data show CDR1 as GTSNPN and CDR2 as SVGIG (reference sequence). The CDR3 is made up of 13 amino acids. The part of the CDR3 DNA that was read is TGTGCCTGGAGTGTCCACAGGGTTGAAAAG. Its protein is CAWSVHRVEK. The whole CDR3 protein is CAWSVHRVEKLFF.

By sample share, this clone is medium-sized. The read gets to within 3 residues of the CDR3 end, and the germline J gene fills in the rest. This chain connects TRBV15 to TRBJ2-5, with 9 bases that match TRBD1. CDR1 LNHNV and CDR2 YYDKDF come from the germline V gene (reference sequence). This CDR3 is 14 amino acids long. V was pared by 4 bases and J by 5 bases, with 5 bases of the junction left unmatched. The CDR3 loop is CATSMDRGMETQYF. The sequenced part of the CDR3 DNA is TGTGCCACCAGCATGGACAGGGGAATGGAGACC.

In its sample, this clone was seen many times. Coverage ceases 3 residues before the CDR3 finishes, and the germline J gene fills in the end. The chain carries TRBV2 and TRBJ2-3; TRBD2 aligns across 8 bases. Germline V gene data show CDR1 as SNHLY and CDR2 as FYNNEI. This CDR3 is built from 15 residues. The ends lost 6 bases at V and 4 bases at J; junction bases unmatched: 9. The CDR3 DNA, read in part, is TGTGCCAGCAGCAGGAGCGGGGGTGAATCAGATACG. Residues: CASSRSGGESDT. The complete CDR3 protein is CASSRSGGESDTQYF.

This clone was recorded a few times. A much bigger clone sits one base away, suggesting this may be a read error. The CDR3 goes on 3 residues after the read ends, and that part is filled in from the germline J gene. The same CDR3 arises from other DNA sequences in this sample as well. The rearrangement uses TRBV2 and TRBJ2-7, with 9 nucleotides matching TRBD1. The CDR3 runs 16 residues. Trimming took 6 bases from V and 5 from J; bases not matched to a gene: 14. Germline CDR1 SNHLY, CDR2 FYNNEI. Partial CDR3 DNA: TGTGCCAGCAGCGGGGGGCCGGGACAGGGAACTGACGAG. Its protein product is CASSGGPGQGTDE. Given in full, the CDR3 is CASSGGPGQGTDEQYF.

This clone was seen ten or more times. This CDR3 is CASSPWTVNTGELFF. CDR3 bases read: TGTGCCAGCAGCCCCTGGACTGTTAACACCGGGGAG. The rearrangement links TRBV7-9 to TRBJ2-2; maybe TRBD2 (5 bases). Coverage ceases 3 residues before the CDR3 finishes, and the germline J gene fills in the end. Germline values: CDR1 SEHNR, CDR2 FQNEAQ (reference sequence). CDR3 size: 15 residues. V was clipped by 5 bases and J by 2 bases, with 12 bases between them.

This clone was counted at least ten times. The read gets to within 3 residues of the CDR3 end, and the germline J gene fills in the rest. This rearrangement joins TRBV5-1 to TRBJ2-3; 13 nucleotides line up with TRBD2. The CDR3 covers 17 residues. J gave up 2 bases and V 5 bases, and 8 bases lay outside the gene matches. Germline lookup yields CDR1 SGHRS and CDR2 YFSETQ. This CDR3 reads CASSGLAGETYTDTQYF. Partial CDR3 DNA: TGCGCCAGCAGTGGACTAGCGGGAGAAACCTACACAGATACG.

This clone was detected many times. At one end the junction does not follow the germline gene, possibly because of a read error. Incomplete CDR3 DNA: TGCGCCAGCACCCAACGGGCGACTAGCAGCACCAATGAG. Its protein product is CASTQRATSSTNE. The entire CDR3 sequence reads CASTQRATSSTNEQFF. The V and J genes are TRBV4-1 and TRBJ2-1; 7 nucleotides match TRBD2. With the read ending 3 residues before the CDR3 end, the germline J gene is used to fill in that end. The germline V gene has CDR1 MGHRA and CDR2 YSYEKL. The CDR3 extends over 16 amino acids.

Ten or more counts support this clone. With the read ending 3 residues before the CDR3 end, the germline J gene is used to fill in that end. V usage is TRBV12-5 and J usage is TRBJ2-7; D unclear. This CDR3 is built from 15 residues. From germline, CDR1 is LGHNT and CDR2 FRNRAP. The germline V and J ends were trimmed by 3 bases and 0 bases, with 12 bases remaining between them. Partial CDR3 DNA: TGTGCTAGTGGTTTCCTCGGCAGGTCCTCCTACGAG. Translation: CASGFLGRSSYE. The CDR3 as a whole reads CASGFLGRSSYEQYF.

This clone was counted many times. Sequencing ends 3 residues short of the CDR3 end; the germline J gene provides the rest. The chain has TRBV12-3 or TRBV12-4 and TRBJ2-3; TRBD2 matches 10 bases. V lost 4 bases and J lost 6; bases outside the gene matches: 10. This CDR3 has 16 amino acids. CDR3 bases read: TGTGCCAGCAGTTCCCGAGGAGCGGGAGGGCTGGATACG. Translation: CASSSRGAGGLDT. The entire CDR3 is CASSSRGAGGLDTQYF.

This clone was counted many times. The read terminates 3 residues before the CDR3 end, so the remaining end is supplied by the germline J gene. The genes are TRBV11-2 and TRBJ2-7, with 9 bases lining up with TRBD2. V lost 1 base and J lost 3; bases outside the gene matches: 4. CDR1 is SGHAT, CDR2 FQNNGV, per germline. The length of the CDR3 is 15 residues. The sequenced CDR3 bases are TGTGCCAGCAGCTTAGGGCTAGCGGGAAACTACGAG. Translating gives CASSLGLAGNYE. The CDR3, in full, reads CASSLGLAGNYEQYF.

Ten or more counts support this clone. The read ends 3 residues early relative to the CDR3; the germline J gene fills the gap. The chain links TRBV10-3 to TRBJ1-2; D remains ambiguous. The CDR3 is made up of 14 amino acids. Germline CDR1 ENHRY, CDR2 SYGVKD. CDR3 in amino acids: CAISESRADPGYTF. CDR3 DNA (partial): TGTGCCATCAGTGAGTCGAGGGCCGATCCGGGC.

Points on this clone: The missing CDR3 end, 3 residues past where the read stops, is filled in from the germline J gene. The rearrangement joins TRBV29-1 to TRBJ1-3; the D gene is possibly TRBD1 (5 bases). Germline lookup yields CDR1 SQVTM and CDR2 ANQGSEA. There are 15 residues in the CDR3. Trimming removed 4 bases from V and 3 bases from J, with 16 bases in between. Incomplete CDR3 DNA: TGCAGCGTTGTTCCAGGACATTATGGTGGAAACACC. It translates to CSVVPGHYGGNT. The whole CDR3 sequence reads CSVVPGHYGGNTIYF.

Incomplete CDR3 DNA: TGTGCCAGCAGTTACTCGGGTCAGCGGGGCCCGCAAGAGACC. This encodes CASSYSGQRGPQET. The whole CDR3 protein is CASSYSGQRGPQETAFF. This chain links TRBV6-2 or TRBV6-3 with TRBJ1-1; D is perhaps TRBD1 (5 bases). The CDR3 end falls 3 residues outside the read, so it is completed with the germline J gene. This CDR3 is 17 amino acids long. The germline V gene has CDR1 MNHEY and CDR2 SVGEGT.

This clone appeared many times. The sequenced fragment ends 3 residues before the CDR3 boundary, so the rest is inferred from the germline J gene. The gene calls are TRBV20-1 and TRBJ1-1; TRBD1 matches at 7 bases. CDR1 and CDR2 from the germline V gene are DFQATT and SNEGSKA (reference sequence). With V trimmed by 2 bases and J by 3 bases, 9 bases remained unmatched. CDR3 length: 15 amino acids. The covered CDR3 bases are TGCAGTGCTAGAACCTATTGGGACAGCGACACTGAA. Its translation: CSARTYWDSDTE. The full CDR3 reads CSARTYWDSDTEAFF.

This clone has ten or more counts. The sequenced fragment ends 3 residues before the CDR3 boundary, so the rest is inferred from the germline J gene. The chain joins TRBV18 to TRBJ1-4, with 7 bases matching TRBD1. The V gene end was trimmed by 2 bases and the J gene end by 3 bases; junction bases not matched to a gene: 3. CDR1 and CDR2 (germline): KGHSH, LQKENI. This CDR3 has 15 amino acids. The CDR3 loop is CASSPRGQSNEKLFF. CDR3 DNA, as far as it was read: TGTGCCAGCTCACCAAGGGGACAGTCTAATGAAAAA.

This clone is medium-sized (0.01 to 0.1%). This CDR3 reads CASKGGDNIQYF. The DNA read from the CDR3 is TGCGCCAGCAAAGGGGGGGATAACATT. This rearrangement joins TRBV10-1 to TRBJ2-4, with D perhaps TRBD2 (7 bases). The read ends 3 residues before the CDR3 terminus; that terminus is restored from the germline J gene. The CDR3 is 12 amino acids. Germline CDR1 is WNHNN and CDR2 is SYGVQD (reference sequence). V lost 7 bases, J lost 7 bases, and 11 bases lay in between.

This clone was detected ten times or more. The CDR3 loop reads CASSLEAGELFF. The CDR3 bases that were read are TGTGCCAGCAGCTTGGAAGCGGGGGAG. V and J are TRBV11-3 and TRBJ2-2; no reliable D call. The read terminates 3 residues ahead of where the CDR3 ends, so the germline J gene completes it. This CDR3 region has 12 residues. The germline V gene encodes CDR1 SGHNT and CDR2 YENEEA. Trimming took 3 bases from V and 8 from J, leaving 7 bases between them.

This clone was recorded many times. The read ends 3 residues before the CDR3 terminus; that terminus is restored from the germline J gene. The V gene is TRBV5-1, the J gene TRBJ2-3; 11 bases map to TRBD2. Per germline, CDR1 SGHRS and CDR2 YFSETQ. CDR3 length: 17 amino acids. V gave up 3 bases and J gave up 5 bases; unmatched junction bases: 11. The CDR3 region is CASSSIAGGPFGDTQYF. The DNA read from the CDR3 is TGCGCCAGCAGCTCGATAGCGGGGGGGCCCTTTGGAGATACG.

The CDR3 DNA, read in part, is TGCAGCGTTGCCGTGCCCAGGGGATCCTACGAG. Translated: CSVAVPRGSYE. The full-length CDR3 reads as CSVAVPRGSYEQYF. The gene calls are TRBV29-1 and TRBJ2-7, with D maybe TRBD1 (6 bases). The read comes to an end 3 residues before the CDR3 does, leaving the germline J gene to fill in the end. With 4 bases removed from V and 1 base from J, the gap between germline ends came to 14 bases. Per the germline V gene, CDR1 is SQVTM and CDR2 is ANQGSEA. CDR3 size: 14 residues.